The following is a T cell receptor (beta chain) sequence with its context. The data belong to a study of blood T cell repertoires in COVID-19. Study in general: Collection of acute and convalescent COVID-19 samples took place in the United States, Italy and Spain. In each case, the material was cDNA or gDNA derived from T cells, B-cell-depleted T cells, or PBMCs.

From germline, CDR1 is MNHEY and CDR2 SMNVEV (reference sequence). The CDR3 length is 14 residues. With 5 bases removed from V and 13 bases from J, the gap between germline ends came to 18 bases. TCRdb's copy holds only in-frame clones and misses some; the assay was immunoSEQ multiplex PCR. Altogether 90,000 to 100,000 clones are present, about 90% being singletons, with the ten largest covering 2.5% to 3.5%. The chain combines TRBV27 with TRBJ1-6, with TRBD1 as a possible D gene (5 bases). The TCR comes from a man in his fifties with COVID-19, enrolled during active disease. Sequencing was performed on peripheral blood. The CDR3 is CASSRTLGVAPLHF. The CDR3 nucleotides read TGTGCCAGCAGTCGTACTTTAGGGGTGGCGCCCCTCCACTTT.